These T cell receptor beta chains were read from a single sample in a study of Ad26.COV2.S vaccination and SARS-CoV-2 variants. TCRdb's table, derived via immunoSEQ multiplex PCR, lists solely in-frame clones and lacks some. The sample has about 450,000 clones, 80% to 90% seen once. The sample in question was peripheral blood, obtained in a trial of Ad26.COV2.S vaccine versus placebo. These receptors came from a person aged 18-65 years who received the Ad26.COV2.S COVID-19 vaccine or a placebo. Both conserved end residues are part of each CDR3. Fields, in order: V gene, J gene, CDR3 protein.

TRBV7-2	TRBJ2-7	CASSSYSYEQYF
TRBV27	TRBJ1-2	CASSFTGSGNYGYTF
TRBV7-2	TRBJ1-2	CASSLMAGVANGYTF
TRBV27	TRBJ1-4	CASSWGEGEKLFF
TRBV10-3	TRBJ2-5	CAISDLDGWGEETQYF
TRBV28	TRBJ2-6	CASSLSRLVSGANVLTF
TRBV2	TRBJ2-1	CASSKTDRGYNEQFF
TRBV5-5	TRBJ1-1	CASSSGLGTEAFF
TRBV3-1/TRBV3-2	TRBJ2-3	CASSQGGLAGDTQYF
TRBV7-8	TRBJ1-1	CASSPRDFMNTEAFF
TRBV18	TRBJ2-7	CASSPGKGPYEQYF
TRBV7-2	TRBJ2-1	CASSSPGQPLAFEQFF
TRBV5-5	TRBJ2-4	CASSPWGASKNIQYF
TRBV5-1	TRBJ1-6	CASSLGSGNDNSPLHF
TRBV20-1	TRBJ2-3	CSASLRGAIQDTQYF
TRBV18	TRBJ1-1	CASSPSPGTEAFF
TRBV28	TRBJ1-4	CASSPGTANEKLFF
TRBV5-4	TRBJ1-2	CASRGDSNYGYTF
TRBV7-2	TRBJ2-3	CASSPNGGDTQYF
TRBV18	TRBJ1-5	CASSLINVGRQPQHF
TRBV7-2	TRBJ2-3	CASSPRTSGTDTQYF
TRBV14	TRBJ2-1	CASSQLSSGWRVNEQFF
TRBV5-8	TRBJ1-4	CASSRKGGSEKLFF
TRBV7-9	TRBJ2-1	CASSHSKSFFGYNEQFF
TRBV24-1	TRBJ1-4	CATSDPGQGGEKLFF
TRBV20-1	TRBJ2-3	CSAIDRTSTDTQYF
TRBV5-6	TRBJ1-1	CASSLIVRSEAFF
TRBV6-5	TRBJ2-6	CASARSGANVLTF
TRBV28	TRBJ1-1	CASSLHRIFQGASPHEAFF
TRBV5-5	TRBJ1-1	CASSLSQASMNTEAFF
TRBV6-5	TRBJ2-5	CASSRPDGQETQYF